Presented here are 30 T cell receptor beta chains from one specimen sequenced in a study of blood T cell repertoires in COVID-19. Generated by immunoSEQ multiplex PCR, the TCRdb table keeps only in-frame clones and is missing some. The sample carries just over 300,000 clones, around 85% recorded once. The sequenced sample was PBMCs or T cells enriched from blood (not recorded which). All receptors derive from a man aged 25-45 years who had recovered from COVID-19.

This chain connects TRBV9 to TRBJ1-5; D remains unclear. The CDR3 is 12 amino acids. Germline CDR1 SGDLS, CDR2 YYNGEE. Trimming removed 0 bases from V and 6 bases from J, with 4 bases in between. The CDR3 DNA sequence: TGTGCCAGCAGCGTAGCCGTTCAGCCCCAGCATTTT. It specifies CASSVAVQPQHF.

This chain uses TRBV4-1 with TRBJ1-5; 8 bases are shared with TRBD1. This CDR3 is built from 16 residues. J was trimmed by 3 bases and V by 0 bases; bases with no gene match: 4. The germline V gene encodes CDR1 MGHRA and CDR2 YSYEKL. The DNA of the CDR3 is TGCGCCAGCAGCCAAGATCCAGGGGGCAACAATCAGCCCCAGCATTTT. This sequence encodes CASSQDPGGNNQPQHF.

The chain has TRBV30 and TRBJ1-5; D unclear. Trimming took off 5 bases at V and 0 bases at J, with 8 bases between the two ends. Per the germline V gene, CDR1 is GTSNPN and CDR2 is SVGIG (reference sequence). The CDR3 contains 13 residues. In DNA, the CDR3 is TGTGCCTGGGCCCCAGGTAGCAATCAGCCCCAGCATTTT. It is translated as CAWAPGSNQPQHF.

The chain uses TRBV29-1 and TRBJ1-2; TRBD1 is a possible D gene (6 bases). Germline V CDR1 and CDR2: SQVTM, ANQGSEA. V was cut by 7 bases and J by 0 bases, with 15 bases left in between. This CDR3 has 14 amino acids. The CDR3 here is CSGQQGSPNYGYTF. The CDR3 DNA sequence: TGCAGCGGACAACAGGGTTCTCCTAACTATGGCTACACCTTC.

The CDR3 DNA sequence: TGCAGCGTCACGACAGGGCAATTCTATGGCTACACCTTC. Translating it yields CSVTTGQFYGYTF. V is TRBV29-1 and J is TRBJ1-2; 7 nucleotides match TRBD1. The trim removed 6 bases at V and 4 bases at J, leaving 8 bases unmatched. Germline CDR1 SQVTM, CDR2 ANQGSEA. The CDR3 is 13 residues long. Supplemented by reference TRBV29-1 and TRBJ1-2, the full variable domain reads SAVISQKPSRDICQRGTSLTIQCQVDSQVTMMFWYRQQPGQSLTLIATANQGSEATYESGFVIDKFPISRPNLTFSTLTVSNMSPEDSSIYLCSVTTGQFYGYTFGSGTRLTVV.

V usage is TRBV4-3 and J usage is TRBJ1-2, with 8 bases aligning to TRBD1. From germline, CDR1 is LGHNA and CDR2 YSLEER. V dropped 5 bases and J dropped 5; count of bases not matched to a gene: 10. The CDR3 runs 15 residues. CDR3 coding DNA: TGCGCCAGCAGCGAACCGGGACAGGCCGCATATGGCTACACCTTC. Amino acid sequence: CASSEPGQAAYGYTF.

J is TRBJ2-7 and V is TRBV29-1; the D gene is possibly TRBD2 (5 bases). CDR1 and CDR2 (germline): SQVTM, ANQGSEA. Between the trimmed V and J ends, which lost 5 bases and 3 bases, there was a span of 11 bases. CDR3 length: 12 residues. The CDR3 nucleotides read TGCAGCGTTCTCGAGGGAATCTACGAGCAGTACTTC. Translation: CSVLEGIYEQYF.

This CDR3 reads CASSLSTSSYNEQFF. The CDR3 DNA reads TGTGCCAGCAGCTTAAGTACCAGCTCCTACAATGAGCAGTTCTTC. This sequence joins TRBV7-2 and TRBJ2-1, with D unclear. Trimming removed 2 bases from V and 0 bases from J, with 8 bases in between. This CDR3 contains 15 residues. Germline CDR1 reads SGHTA; CDR2 reads FQGNSA.

The chain couples TRBV4-3 to TRBJ1-2, with unresolved D. Per the germline V gene, CDR1 is LGHNA and CDR2 is YSLEER. The CDR3 spans 13 residues. V was cut by 1 base and J by 7 bases, with 10 bases left in between. The CDR3, as DNA: TGCGCCAGCAGCCAAGGGCGATCGGGTGGCTACACCTTC. As protein: CASSQGRSGGYTF.

CDR3 nucleotides: TGTGCCAGCAGCGGGACTAGCGGGGCGAGCTCCTACAATGAGCAGTTCTTC. It codes for CASSGTSGASSYNEQFF. V usage is TRBV7-6 and J usage is TRBJ2-1; 13 bases fit TRBD2. From germline, CDR1 is SGHVS and CDR2 FNYEAQ. CDR3 length equals 17 residues. Trimming cost V 5 bases and J 0 bases; bases outside gene matches: 4.

The chain has TRBV11-2 and TRBJ2-3; 10 bases are shared with TRBD1. V shed 10 bases and J 3 bases; nucleotides not matched to a gene: 7. Germline lookup yields CDR1 SGHAT and CDR2 FQNNGV. This CDR3 is built from 14 residues. The CDR3 DNA follows: TGTGCCATTCCGGGGGGACAGGGGACAGATACGCAGTATTTT. Translated, it gives CAIPGGQGTDTQYF.

This chain connects TRBV9 to TRBJ2-2; TRBD2 agrees at 7 bases. CDR3 size: 14 residues. Germline values: CDR1 SGDLS, CDR2 YYNGEE. Trimming at V came to 0 bases and at J to 4 bases, leaving 0 bases not matched to a gene. CDR3 coding DNA: TGTGCCAGCAGCGTAGCGGGGGGCACCGGGGAGCTGTTTTTT. Translated: CASSVAGGTGELFF.

Only a few counts were recorded for this clone. This chain joins TRBV7-6 and TRBJ1-4; D remains ambiguous. The CDR3 is made up of 15 amino acids. V was trimmed by 2 bases and J by 0 bases, leaving 7 bases between them. Germline V gene lookup returns CDR1 SGHVS and CDR2 FNYEAQ. For the CDR3, the DNA is TGTGCCAGCAGCTTACAACCGGCAACTAATGAAAAACTGTTTTTT. The encoded protein is CASSLQPATNEKLFF.

The V call is TRBV6-5, the J call TRBJ1-2; 9 nucleotides align to TRBD1. The V gene's germline CDR1 is MNHEY and CDR2 SVGAGI. J was trimmed by 11 bases and V by 5 bases; bases with no gene match: 12. The CDR3 covers 14 residues. CDR3 in DNA: TGTGCCAGCAGTCCCGCGGGACAGGGACATAGGTACACCTTC. Protein: CASSPAGQGHRYTF.

The rearrangement uses TRBV3-1 (or the pseudogene TRBV3-2) and TRBJ1-5; 8 bases are a match to TRBD1. CDR1 is LGHDT, CDR2 YNNKEL, per germline (reference sequence). The CDR3 length is 15 residues. V gave up 5 bases and J gave up 4 bases; unmatched junction bases: 7. CDR3 protein: CASSVGTGANQPQHF. CDR3 sequence (DNA): TGTGCCAGCAGCGTCGGGACAGGAGCTAATCAGCCCCAGCATTTT.

This sequence joins TRBV7-9 and TRBJ1-6, with TRBD1 matching over 7 bases. J lost 11 bases, V lost 3 bases, and 7 bases had no gene match. Germline V CDR1 and CDR2: SEHNR, FQNEAQ (reference sequence). This CDR3 has 14 amino acids. DNA for the CDR3: TGTGCCAGCAGCTTCCATACAGGGGATACACCCCTCCACTTT. It is translated as CASSFHTGDTPLHF.

The CDR3 loop is CAWDRGVIFNQPQHF. CDR3 sequence (DNA): TGTGCCTGGGACAGGGGAGTCATTTTCAATCAGCCCCAGCATTTT. The chain uses TRBV30 and TRBJ1-5, with 8 bases fitting TRBD1. In germline, CDR1 is GTSNPN, CDR2 SVGIG (reference sequence). The CDR3 has 15 residues. With V trimmed by 5 bases and J by 3 bases, 9 bases remained unmatched.

The chain joins TRBV7-8 to TRBJ2-7; TRBD1 matches at 10 bases. V was pared by 1 base and J by 4 bases, with 4 bases of the junction left unmatched. This CDR3 is built from 15 residues. From germline, CDR1 is SGHVS and CDR2 FQNEAQ. CDR3 amino acids: CASSLDGTGVYEQYF. In DNA, the CDR3 is TGTGCCAGCAGCTTAGATGGGACAGGGGTATACGAGCAGTACTTC.

V is TRBV18 and J is TRBJ1-1, with TRBD1 identical over 9 bases. The germline V gene has CDR1 KGHSH and CDR2 LQKENI. V lost 2 bases and J lost 4; bases outside the gene matches: 8. This CDR3 has 16 amino acids. The CDR3 DNA reads TGTGCCAGCTCACCAGTCGGGACAGGGTATGTCACTGAAGCTTTCTTT. It is translated as CASSPVGTGYVTEAFF.

The chain joins TRBV7-2 to TRBJ1-2, with a possible D match to TRBD1 (6 bases). The V and J ends lost 4 bases and 6 bases respectively, with 18 bases between them. Per the germline V gene, CDR1 is SGHTA and CDR2 is FQGNSA. CDR3 length: 15 amino acids. The CDR3 is CASSSLVGGAHGYTF. DNA for the CDR3: TGTGCCAGCAGCTCCCTGGTAGGGGGGGCGCATGGCTACACCTTC.

The rearrangement joins TRBV27 to TRBJ2-6, with D perhaps TRBD1 (6 bases). The V and J ends lost 4 bases and 1 base respectively, with 14 bases between them. The CDR3 sequence is 17 residues long. Germline CDR1 and CDR2: MNHEY and SMNVEV (reference sequence). The DNA for the CDR3 is TGTGCCAGCAGTTCTCTGGCAGGGGCGTCTGGGGCCAACGTCCTGACTTTC. The encoded protein is CASSSLAGASGANVLTF.

This clone was observed a few times. The V gene is TRBV9, the J gene TRBJ1-1, with 7 bases aligning to TRBD1. The junction had 8 bases not matched to a gene; V was cut back by 5 bases and J by 1 base. The CDR3 is 15 amino acids. Looked up from germline, CDR1 is SGDLS and CDR2 is YYNGEE. The CDR3 region is CASSGAGGWNTEAFF. The DNA of the CDR3 is TGTGCCAGCAGTGGGGCAGGGGGATGGAACACTGAAGCTTTCTTT.

The J gene is TRBJ1-2, the V gene TRBV9; D not resolved. The CDR3 is 11 residues long. Germline values: CDR1 SGDLS, CDR2 YYNGEE. The V end lost 6 bases, the J end lost 8 bases, and 11 bases lay between the germline ends. The CDR3 DNA follows: TGTGCCAGCAAGGGAGTAAGGGGCTACACCTTC. Its protein product is CASKGVRGYTF.

The chain carries TRBV7-9 and TRBJ1-2, with TRBD1 matching 8 bases. The CDR3 is made up of 13 amino acids. J was trimmed by 6 bases and V by 3 bases; bases with no gene match: 3. The germline gives CDR1 SEHNR, CDR2 FQNEAQ (reference sequence). The CDR3 DNA sequence: TGTGCCAGCAGCTTCCAGGGGGCGGATGGCTACACCTTC. Amino acids: CASSFQGADGYTF.

The chain has TRBV7-6 and TRBJ1-1; D is possibly TRBD1 (5 bases). Germline assignment: CDR1 SGHVS and CDR2 FNYEAQ. This CDR3 comprises 13 residues. Trimming pared 5 bases from V and 5 bases from J, leaving 12 bases between. Written as DNA, the CDR3 is TGTGCCAGCAGCGGGGTGGGGGGTACTGAAGCTTTCTTT. Its protein product is CASSGVGGTEAFF.

The chain employs TRBV11-2 and TRBJ2-2; a weak D match, TRBD2 (5 bases). V lost 1 base, J lost 4 bases, and 19 bases lay in between. The CDR3 consists of 18 residues. Germline V CDR1 and CDR2: SGHAT, FQNNGV. DNA of the CDR3: TGTGCCAGCAGCTTAGTCGAGGGTCTTCGCGGACCCACCGGGGAGCTGTTTTTT. This codes for CASSLVEGLRGPTGELFF.

The rearrangement uses TRBV4-2 and TRBJ2-5; 11 bases are a match to TRBD2. V shed 4 bases and J 5 bases; nucleotides not matched to a gene: 6. The CDR3 has 15 amino acids. Germline lookup yields CDR1 LGHNA and CDR2 YNFKEQ. CDR3 loop: CASSRKLAGEETQYF. Here the CDR3 DNA reads TGTGCCAGCAGCCGAAAACTAGCGGGGGAGGAGACCCAGTACTTC.

V is TRBV5-1 and J is TRBJ2-5; possibly TRBD1 for D (6 bases). Germline-derived CDR1 and CDR2 are SGHRS and YFSETQ. This CDR3 has 15 residues. V was shortened by 1 base and J by 0 bases, with 10 bases between the two germline ends. For the CDR3, the DNA is TGCGCCAGCAGCTTGCAGGGGCGGTACCAAGAGACCCAGTACTTC. It specifies CASSLQGRYQETQYF. The entire variable domain, with the rest obtained from reference TRBV5-1 and TRBJ2-5, is as follows: KAGVTQTPRYLIKTRGQQVTLSCSPISGHRSVSWYQQTPGQGLQFLFEYFSETQRNKGNFPGRFSGRQFSNSRSEMNVSTLELGDSALYLCASSLQGRYQETQYFGPGTRLLVL.

This chain uses TRBV19 with TRBJ2-7; D gene ambiguous. The germline V gene encodes CDR1 LNHDA and CDR2 SQIVND (reference sequence). The CDR3 has 12 amino acids. Trimming stripped 10 bases from V and 2 bases from J, with 12 bases between. The CDR3 loop reads CATSAPTYEQYF. The CDR3 nucleotides are TGTGCCACCAGCGCGCCCACCTACGAGCAGTACTTC.

As DNA, the CDR3 is TGCGCCAGCAGCCAGGGCCGTGGTACCCGGAATGAAAAACTGTTTTTT. As protein: CASSQGRGTRNEKLFF. This chain joins TRBV4-1 and TRBJ1-4, with no clear D. With 3 bases removed from V and 5 bases from J, the gap between germline ends came to 16 bases. Germline V gene sequence: CDR1 MGHRA, CDR2 YSYEKL. The CDR3 is 16 residues long.